The 17 T cell receptor beta chains in this list originate from one sample, sequenced in a study of blood T cell repertoires in COVID-19. Assay: immunoSEQ multiplex PCR; the TCRdb copy retains only in-frame clones and omits some. The sample includes 70,000 to 90,000 clones, 78% of them seen just once. Material for sequencing was peripheral blood. The origin of the receptors is a human donor in a cohort sampled during active COVID-19.

This clone has just a few counts. The chain employs TRBV27 and TRBJ2-1; TRBD1 matches at 8 bases. The V gene end was trimmed by 5 bases and the J gene end by 5 bases; junction bases not matched to a gene: 8. CDR1 MNHEY and CDR2 SMNVEV come from the germline V gene (reference sequence). CDR3 length: 15 residues. The CDR3 reads CASSPRTGRHNEQFF. CDR3 nucleotide sequence: TGTGCCAGCAGTCCAAGGACAGGGAGGCACAATGAGCAGTTCTTC.

The V and J genes are TRBV4-2 and TRBJ2-4; the match to TRBD1 covers 8 bases. The V gene's germline CDR1 is LGHNA and CDR2 YNFKEQ. The length of the CDR3 is 16 residues. V dropped 3 bases and J dropped 2; count of bases not matched to a gene: 6. For the CDR3, the DNA is TGTGCCAGCAGCCAGGACAGGGAATCAACCAAAAACATTCAGTACTTC. Translating it yields CASSQDRESTKNIQYF.

The chain couples TRBV29-1 to TRBJ2-2; possible D gene TRBD2, 5 bases. Trimming removed 7 bases from V and 4 bases from J, with 13 bases in between. The CDR3 covers 13 residues. Germline CDR1 and CDR2: SQVTM and ANQGSEA. In DNA form, the CDR3 reads TGCAGCGCTGGAGGCGGGCCCACCGGGGAGCTGTTTTTT. This sequence encodes CSAGGGPTGELFF.

The V call is TRBV7-8, the J call TRBJ1-2; D is unclear. This CDR3 is 14 amino acids long. V lost 5 bases, J lost 3 bases, and 13 bases lay in between. In germline, CDR1 is SGHVS, CDR2 FQNEAQ. The CDR3 nucleotides read TGTGCCAGCAGCCTGGGCCTACCGGACTATGGCTACACCTTC. Translated: CASSLGLPDYGYTF.

The chain recombines TRBV7-2 with TRBJ2-1, with D unclear. The germline CDR1 and CDR2 sequences are SGHTA and FQGNSA. Between the trimmed V and J ends, which lost 3 bases and 4 bases, there was a span of 13 bases. The CDR3 spans 15 residues. DNA for the CDR3: TGTGCCAGCAGCTTTTCGTCCCTACCTTACAATGAGCAGTTCTTC. This translates into CASSFSSLPYNEQFF.

The chain combines TRBV21-1 with TRBJ2-7; TRBD2, the D gene given by the table, was not confirmed from the DNA. TRBV21-1 is described as a pseudogene. The CDR3 sequence is 13 residues long. CDR3 sequence: CASSPRGAYEQYV. The CDR3 DNA reads as TGTGCCAGCAGCCCGCGGGGAGCCTACGAGCAGTACGTC.

V usage is TRBV5-1 and J usage is TRBJ2-3, with TRBD2 identical over 7 bases. Unmatched junction bases numbered 3, after V lost 1 base and J lost 1 base. This CDR3 is 15 amino acids long. Germline CDR1 and CDR2: SGHRS and YFSETQ. Here the CDR3 reads CASSLSTSGTDTQYF. The CDR3 bases are TGCGCCAGCAGCTTGAGTACTAGCGGCACAGATACGCAGTATTTT. Based on the CDR3 plus reference TRBV5-1 and TRBJ2-3, the full variable domain is KAGVTQTPRYLIKTRGQQVTLSCSPISGHRSVSWYQQTPGQGLQFLFEYFSETQRNKGNFPGRFSGRQFSNSRSEMNVSTLELGDSALYLCASSLSTSGTDTQYFGPGTRLTVL.

The chain couples TRBV10-3 to TRBJ2-3; 8 nucleotides agree with TRBD1. This CDR3 is 16 amino acids long. The V segment lost 4 bases and the J segment 4 bases; nucleotides outside the gene matches: 10. Germline V gives CDR1 ENHRY, CDR2 SYGVKD. CDR3 amino acids: CAISAPGQEPADTQYF. The DNA of the CDR3 is TGTGCCATCAGTGCCCCGGGACAGGAGCCAGCAGATACGCAGTATTTT.

The chain combines TRBV7-2 with TRBJ2-2, with 8 positions matching TRBD1. Germline CDR1 SGHTA, CDR2 FQGNSA. V lost 5 bases to trimming and J lost 2 bases; unmatched junction nucleotides: 4. This CDR3 has 15 residues. The CDR3 spells CASSRTGRNTGELFF. The CDR3, as DNA: TGTGCCAGCAGCAGGACAGGGAGAAACACCGGGGAGCTGTTTTTT.

The chain combines TRBV6-2 or TRBV6-3 with TRBJ1-5; no firm D call. The germline V gene has CDR1 MNHEY and CDR2 SVGEGT. V dropped 6 bases and J dropped 0 bases, with 18 bases sitting between them. The CDR3 runs 17 residues. The DNA for the CDR3 is TGTGCCAGCAGCCCTGTACTGGAGGCATATAGCAATCAGCCCCAGCATTTT. The encoded protein is CASSPVLEAYSNQPQHF.

V and J are TRBV5-6 and TRBJ1-6; D is unresolved. Between the trimmed V and J ends, which lost 5 bases and 5 bases, there was a span of 8 bases. The CDR3 is 13 residues long. Germline V gives CDR1 SGHDT, CDR2 YYEEEE. The CDR3 reads CASRSQDNSPLHF. Here the CDR3 DNA reads TGTGCCAGCAGGAGCCAGGATAATTCACCCCTCCACTTT.

The chain employs TRBV7-9 and TRBJ2-1; 10 bases fit TRBD2. Losses at the gene ends were 1 base for V and 7 bases for J; bases not matched to a gene: 7. The CDR3 sequence is 16 residues long. Germline V gene lookup returns CDR1 SEHNR and CDR2 FQNEAQ (reference sequence). Here the CDR3 reads CASSLDLAGETNEQFF. The DNA of the CDR3 is TGTGCCAGCAGCTTAGATCTAGCGGGAGAAACGAATGAGCAGTTCTTC.

This clone occurred a few times. The chain links TRBV30 to TRBJ1-3; possible D gene TRBD1, 6 bases. V shed 1 base and J shed 1 base, with 14 bases lying between them. This CDR3 is 16 amino acids long. Looked up from germline, CDR1 is GTSNPN and CDR2 is SVGIG (reference sequence). The CDR3 is CAWSGTGKSSGNTIYF. In nucleotides, the CDR3 is TGTGCCTGGAGTGGAACAGGGAAGAGTTCTGGAAACACCATATATTTT.

The V call is TRBV28, the J call TRBJ2-7, with a tentative D call TRBD1 (5 bases). The CDR3 covers 13 residues. Germline V gene sequence: CDR1 MDHEN, CDR2 SYDVKM. The V gene lost 6 bases and the J gene lost 3 bases, with 12 bases spanning the gap. For the CDR3, the DNA is TGTGCCAGCAGACCTACAGGAGACTACGAGCAGTACTTC. Encoded protein: CASRPTGDYEQYF.

The chain couples TRBV9 to TRBJ2-3, with D perhaps matching TRBD2 (6 bases). Deletions cut 0 bases from V and 6 bases from J, with 11 bases between. Germline CDR1 SGDLS, CDR2 YYNGEE. The CDR3 extends over 14 amino acids. The CDR3 nucleotides are TGTGCCAGCAGCGTAGAAGCGGCGGGGGATACGCAGTATTTT. This gives the protein CASSVEAAGDTQYF.

The V and J genes are TRBV10-3 and TRBJ2-2; 9 bases line up with TRBD2. The germline CDR1 and CDR2 sequences are ENHRY and SYGVKD. This CDR3 comprises 16 residues. The junction had 7 bases not matched to a gene; V was cut back by 7 bases and J by 1 base. CDR3 in DNA: TGTGCCATCATGCCCAGCGGGGGGAAGAACACCGGGGAGCTGTTTTTT. Its translation is CAIMPSGGKNTGELFF.

The J gene is TRBJ1-2, the V gene TRBV7-2, with TRBD1 matching over 9 bases. The length of the CDR3 is 15 residues. The V and J ends lost 4 bases and 7 bases, in that order; junction bases with no gene match: 10. The germline gives CDR1 SGHTA, CDR2 FQGNSA. CDR3 loop: CASSSWDRVYAGYTF. The CDR3 DNA reads as TGTGCCAGCAGCTCATGGGACAGGGTGTATGCTGGCTACACCTTC.